The 22 T cell receptor beta chains given below trace back to one sample, sequenced in a study of vaccination and CD4 T cells after COVID-19. Treatment reported: roughly 10-day PBMC culture with coronavirus spike peptide pools or control peptides (ViraFEST assay). These receptors have no known antigen. Sequencing of DNA taken from cultured CD4+ T cells relied on the Oncomine TCR Beta short-read assay. TCRdb reprocessed the PCR reads with MiXCR, giving one entry per CDR3 protein. The top ten clones hold approximately 17% of a sample with fewer than 20,000 distinct CDR3 sequences, under 30% of them seen once. The sample was cultured CD4+ T cells from blood. Source of these receptors: a human donor with COVID-19.

The chain joins TRBV28 to TRBJ1-3; unclear D gene. Deletions cut 4 bases from V and 4 bases from J, with 11 bases between. This CDR3 has 14 amino acids. Germline values: CDR1 MDHEN, CDR2 SYDVKM. CDR3 in amino acids: CASSSGGSGNTIYF. The CDR3 nucleotides read TGTGCCAGCAGTTCAGGCGGGAGCGGAAACACCATATATTTT.

The table lists this clonotype with a few counts. J is TRBJ1-5 and V is TRBV28; TRBD1 is a possible D gene (6 bases). From germline, CDR1 is MDHEN and CDR2 SYDVKM. This CDR3 has 13 amino acids. Trimming cost V 7 bases and J 6 bases, with 13 bases left between them. The CDR3 is CASKQGNGQPQHF. CDR3 in DNA: TGTGCCAGCAAGCAGGGGAATGGTCAGCCCCAGCATTTT.

In this sample, this clonotype is medium-sized. V usage is TRBV15 and J usage is TRBJ1-5, with 7 bases aligning to TRBD1. Germline lookup yields CDR1 LNHNV and CDR2 YYDKDF (reference sequence). CDR3 length: 15 residues. The V and J ends lost 0 bases and 4 bases, in that order; junction bases with no gene match: 3. This CDR3 reads CATSRDGGQNQPQHF. CDR3 DNA sequence: TGTGCCACCAGCAGAGACGGGGGACAGAATCAGCCCCAGCATTTT. The entire variable domain, with the rest obtained from reference TRBV15 and TRBJ1-5, is as follows: DAMVIQNPRYQVTQFGKPVTLSCSQTLNHNVMYWYQQKSSQAPKLLFHYYDKDFNNEADTPDNFQSRRPNTSFCFLDIRSPGLGDTAMYLCATSRDGGQNQPQHFGDGTRLSIL.

In its sample, this clonotype was seen a few times. The chain links TRBV15 to TRBJ1-2; 7 nucleotides align to TRBD1. The CDR3 totals 16 residues. V trimming: 1 base; J trimming: 1 base; junction bases outside the gene matches: 6. Per the germline V gene, CDR1 is LNHNV and CDR2 is YYDKDF (reference sequence). This chain's CDR3 is CATSRGLDRINYGYTF. The CDR3 DNA reads as TGTGCCACCAGCAGAGGTTTGGACAGGATTAACTATGGCTACACCTTC.

This clonotype was observed once. The chain links TRBV7-9 to TRBJ2-6; D is possibly TRBD2 (6 bases). The germline CDR1 and CDR2 sequences are SEHNR and FQNEAQ (reference sequence). CDR3 length: 19 residues. V was pared by 5 bases and J by 0 bases, with 20 bases between. CDR3 DNA sequence: TGTGCCAGCAGCCCTCGACGTTTGGGGGGAATCTCTGGGGCCAACGTCCTGACTTTC. Translating it yields CASSPRRLGGISGANVLTF.

The chain couples TRBV5-4 to TRBJ2-1, with D perhaps TRBD1 (6 bases). This CDR3 spans 14 amino acids. CDR1 and CDR2 (germline): SGHNT, YYREEE (reference sequence). Trimming stripped 9 bases from V and 7 bases from J, with 20 bases between. The CDR3 protein is CATSQGGVLNEQFF. The CDR3 DNA reads TGTGCCACCTCCCAAGGGGGAGTATTAAATGAGCAGTTCTTC. The complete variable domain, with remaining parts taken from reference TRBV5-4 and TRBJ2-1, reads ETGVTQSPTHLIKTRGQQVTLRCSSQSGHNTVSWYQQALGQGPQFIFQYYREEENGRGNFPPRFSGLQFPNYSSELNVNALELDDSALYLCATSQGGVLNEQFFGPGTRLTVL.

This clonotype has a handful of counts. The chain is built from TRBV7-2 and TRBJ1-1, with 7 bases lining up with TRBD1. V dropped 5 bases and J dropped 1; count of bases not matched to a gene: 7. The CDR3 has 15 residues. Germline CDR1 is SGHTA and CDR2 is FQGNSA. The CDR3 DNA reads TGTGCCAGCAGCGTCCGGGACAGTAAGAACACTGAAGCTTTCTTT. Its protein is CASSVRDSKNTEAFF.

The rearrangement joins TRBV7-8 to TRBJ2-5; tentatively, D is TRBD2 (7 bases). The germline gives CDR1 SGHVS, CDR2 FQNEAQ. The V gene lost 3 bases and the J gene lost 4 bases, with 12 bases spanning the gap. The CDR3 runs 14 residues. DNA of the CDR3: TGTGCCAGCAGCTTTGGGGGGGCGGGAGAGACCCAGTACTTC. Translation: CASSFGGAGETQYF.

This clonotype was counted a few times. This chain uses TRBV28 with TRBJ1-2; 9 positions match TRBD1. J was trimmed by 2 bases and V by 7 bases; bases with no gene match: 8. From germline, CDR1 is MDHEN and CDR2 SYDVKM. The CDR3 sequence is 15 residues long. CDR3 loop: CASIGQGKGNYGYTF. The CDR3 DNA reads TGTGCCAGCATCGGACAGGGGAAGGGGAACTATGGCTACACCTTC.

This chain connects TRBV5-4 to TRBJ1-2, with D unclear. V was clipped by 4 bases and J by 8 bases, with 12 bases between them. The germline V gene has CDR1 SGHNT and CDR2 YYREEE (reference sequence). This CDR3 is built from 12 residues. CDR3 DNA: TGTGCCAGCAGCCCCTGGCATGAGGGCTACACCTTC. Amino acids: CASSPWHEGYTF.

The chain links TRBV25-1 to TRBJ2-5; D possibly corresponds to TRBD1 (5 bases). Germline CDR1 and CDR2: MGHDK and SYGVNS. This CDR3 has 14 amino acids. V shed 2 bases and J shed 4 bases, with 11 bases lying between them. CDR3 nucleotides: TGTGCCAGCAGTGAAGGGGCCATGGCAGAGACCCAGTACTTC. Protein sequence: CASSEGAMAETQYF.

The chain employs TRBV11-2 and TRBJ2-3; 8 bases line up with TRBD1. CDR1 and CDR2 from the germline V gene are SGHAT and FQNNGV. The CDR3 spans 14 residues. J lost 3 bases, V lost 7 bases, and 6 bases had no gene match. In nucleotides, the CDR3 is TGTGCCAGCACCGACAGGGGTAGGACAGATACGCAGTATTTT. The encoded protein is CASTDRGRTDTQYF.

The V gene is TRBV19, the J gene TRBJ2-1; the D gene is possibly TRBD2 (6 bases). The CDR3 has 15 residues. V lost 8 bases, J lost 6 bases, and 20 bases lay in between. CDR1 is LNHDA, CDR2 SQIVND, per germline (reference sequence). The CDR3: CASGLPDRNTNEQFF. The CDR3 DNA is TGTGCCAGTGGACTACCCGACCGTAATACCAATGAGCAGTTCTTC.

This clonotype has only a few counts. The gene calls are TRBV20-1 and TRBJ1-1; 7 nucleotides agree with TRBD1. The CDR3 runs 13 residues. J gave up 4 bases and V 5 bases, and 7 bases lay outside the gene matches. Germline V lookup: CDR1 DFQATT, CDR2 SNEGSKA (reference sequence). The CDR3 reads CSAESRGGTEAFF. The CDR3 DNA sequence: TGCAGTGCTGAGAGCAGGGGGGGCACTGAAGCTTTCTTT.

V gene TRBV4-2 combines with J gene TRBJ2-5; no clear D gene. Germline lookup yields CDR1 LGHNA and CDR2 YNFKEQ. With 6 bases removed from V and 0 bases from J, the gap between germline ends came to 11 bases. This CDR3 contains 14 residues. DNA for the CDR3: TGTGCCAGCAGTTTTAGTGCGTACCAAGAGACCCAGTACTTC. Translation gives CASSFSAYQETQYF.

This chain uses TRBV7-9 with TRBJ2-1, with 7 bases fitting TRBD1. Per germline, CDR1 SEHNR and CDR2 FQNEAQ (reference sequence). There are 14 residues in the CDR3. The trim removed 4 bases at V and 4 bases at J, leaving 4 bases unmatched. CDR3 sequence: CASSSRDRYNEQFF. Here the CDR3 DNA reads TGTGCCAGCAGCTCCCGGGACAGATACAATGAGCAGTTCTTC.

This clonotype was counted between two and nine times. The J gene is TRBJ1-2, the V gene TRBV7-9, with TRBD1 as a possible D gene (6 bases). CDR1 and CDR2 from the germline V gene are SEHNR and FQNEAQ (reference sequence). This CDR3 region has 15 residues. Deletions cut 7 bases from V and 3 bases from J, with 18 bases between. CDR3 nucleotides: TGTGCCAGCACCGTAGCAGGAAACAGGGACTATGGCTACACCTTC. Amino acid sequence: CASTVAGNRDYGYTF.

This clonotype was found a few times. This chain connects TRBV11-3 to TRBJ2-1; D unclear. V dropped 5 bases and J dropped 9 bases, with 8 bases sitting between them. The germline gives CDR1 SGHNT, CDR2 YENEEA. The CDR3 covers 11 residues. The CDR3: CASSVETEQFF. The CDR3 DNA sequence: TGTGCCAGCAGCGTCGAGACTGAGCAGTTCTTC.

Only a few counts were recorded for this clonotype. The chain recombines TRBV6-2 or TRBV6-3 with TRBJ1-2; D not resolved. Per germline, CDR1 MNHEY and CDR2 SVGEGT. This CDR3 is 12 amino acids long. The V gene lost 2 bases and the J gene lost 8 bases, with 9 bases spanning the gap. The CDR3 DNA is TGTGCCAGCAGTTACGAGAGTAAGGGCTACACCTTC. This encodes CASSYESKGYTF.

The sample holds a few counts of this clonotype. The rearrangement links TRBV7-8 to TRBJ2-7, with TRBD1 matching over 8 bases. J was trimmed by 2 bases and V by 3 bases; bases with no gene match: 9. There are 16 residues in the CDR3. The germline gives CDR1 SGHVS, CDR2 FQNEAQ. In nucleotides, the CDR3 is TGTGCCAGCAGCTTCCCAACCCGGACAGGGCCCTACGAGCAGTACTTC. Translating it yields CASSFPTRTGPYEQYF. Full variable domain (missing parts from reference TRBV7-8 and TRBJ2-7): GAGVSQSPRYKVAKRGQDVALRCDPISGHVSLFWYQQALGQGPEFLTYFQNEAQLDKSGLPSDRFFAERPEGSVSTLKIQRTQQEDSAVYLCASSFPTRTGPYEQYFGPGTRLTVT.

The chain recombines TRBV6-5 with TRBJ2-6, with 11 bases lining up with TRBD1. Germline values: CDR1 MNHEY, CDR2 SVGAGI. There are 18 residues in the CDR3. With V trimmed by 2 bases and J by 1 base, 4 bases remained unmatched. This chain's CDR3 is CASSYVGQGASGANVLTF. Written as DNA, the CDR3 is TGTGCCAGCAGTTACGTCGGACAGGGGGCTTCTGGGGCCAACGTCCTGACTTTC.

This clonotype turned up a few times. The chain combines TRBV6-2 or TRBV6-3 with TRBJ1-5, with TRBD1 matching over 9 bases. Germline trimming cut 7 bases from V and 1 base from J; bases unmatched to any gene: 8. This CDR3 comprises 16 residues. Germline CDR1 reads MNHEY; CDR2 reads SVGEGT. CDR3: CASKPGQGGSNQPQHF. The CDR3 DNA is TGTGCCAGCAAGCCGGGACAGGGAGGCAGCAATCAGCCCCAGCATTTT.